This T cell receptor beta chain was found in a study of T cells in Graves' hyperthyroidism and ophthalmopathy. In its sample, this clonotype was seen a few times. This may be a read error, as it is one base from a much larger clone. There are 13 residues in the CDR3. Between the trimmed V and J ends, which lost 4 bases and 3 bases, there was a span of 9 bases. Germline assignment: CDR1 ENHRY and CDR2 SYGVKD. PBMCs were obtained from 10 ml fresh peripheral blood. Amplification targeted TCR beta CDR3 regions from RNA transcripts. Using the HTBI primer set, a first-round RT-PCR was run on the TCR CDR3. TCRdb re-analysed the multiplex PCR reads in MiXCR, keeping a single row per CDR3 protein. The sample has a few hundred thousand distinct CDR3 sequences, about 15% seen once.

The chain combines TRBV10-3 with TRBJ2-5; D gene unclear. Source material: blood. This TCR was recovered from a woman in her thirties with Graves' hyperthyroidism. CDR3 coding DNA: TGTGCCATCAGTGGCGGCGCGGAAGAGACCCAGTACTTC. Protein sequence: CAISGGAEETQYF.